The 22 T cell receptor beta chains listed next were all sequenced from one sample in a study of T cells in Graves' hyperthyroidism and ophthalmopathy. From RNA transcripts, TCR beta CDR3 regions were amplified. An initial round of RT-PCR targeting the TCR CDR3 relied on the HTBI primer set. Each CDR3 protein is one row after TCRdb ran MiXCR on the multiplex PCR reads. The data show approximately 610,000 distinct CDR3 sequences, roughly 14% seen once. The sample comprised blood. The receptors originated from a woman in her thirties or forties with Graves' ophthalmopathy.

This clonotype was observed many times. The chain combines TRBV30 with TRBJ1-2; D uncertain. V was cut by 4 bases and J by 3 bases, with 15 bases left in between. Germline V gives CDR1 GTSNPN, CDR2 SVGIG (reference sequence). CDR3 length: 14 residues. The CDR3 region has the DNA TGTGCCTGGATGTTCCCCGCGAGTGACTATGGCTACACCTTC. Its protein is CAWMFPASDYGYTF.

This clonotype was detected many times. The CDR3 here is CASSHGPQETQYF. The CDR3 DNA is TGTGCCAGCAGCCATGGACCTCAAGAGACCCAGTACTTC. The rearrangement links TRBV28 to TRBJ2-5; no clear D. Germline loops: CDR1 MDHEN, CDR2 SYDVKM. V was trimmed by 6 bases and J by 2 bases, leaving 10 bases between them. This CDR3 has 13 residues.

This clonotype has ten or more counts. V gene TRBV12-3 or TRBV12-4 combines with J gene TRBJ2-7, with D possibly being TRBD1 (5 bases). This CDR3 comprises 14 residues. Trimming removed 5 bases from V and 0 bases from J, with 11 bases in between. CDR3 region: CASSPDITSYEQYF. DNA for the CDR3: TGTGCCAGCAGTCCGGACATTACCTCCTACGAGCAGTACTTC.

DNA for the CDR3: TGTGCCAGCAGGATGACAGGGGGCCTGTTGGGAAACACCATATATTTT. This codes for CASRMTGGLLGNTIYF. V usage is TRBV12-3 or TRBV12-4 and J usage is TRBJ1-3; the match to TRBD1 covers 10 bases. V gave up 6 bases and J gave up 4 bases; unmatched junction bases: 9. This CDR3 spans 16 amino acids.

This clonotype was counted many times. The V and J genes are TRBV6-2 or TRBV6-3 and TRBJ2-7, with D uncertain. The CDR3 loop spans 13 amino acids. Per germline, CDR1 MNHEY and CDR2 SVGEGT. The V end lost 5 bases, the J end lost 7 bases, and 15 bases lay between the germline ends. The CDR3 protein is CASSPSWASEQYF. As DNA, the CDR3 is TGTGCCAGCAGTCCGTCTTGGGCGTCTGAGCAGTACTTC.

This clonotype was counted ten times or more. It is likely a read error, because the conserved phenylalanine at the end of the CDR3 is missing. This chain joins TRBV5-1 and TRBJ2-7; D remains ambiguous. The CDR3 is made up of 13 amino acids. V lost 4 bases, J lost 0 bases, and 8 bases lay in between. Germline CDR1 is SGHRS and CDR2 is YFSETQ. This CDR3 reads CASSVYSSYEQYL. In DNA form, the CDR3 reads TGCGCCAGCAGCGTGTATTCCTCCTACGAGCAGTACCTC.

This clonotype was seen many times. The chain links TRBV11-2 to TRBJ2-2; D may be TRBD1 (6 bases). The V gene's germline CDR1 is SGHAT and CDR2 FQNNGV. The germline V and J ends were trimmed by 1 base and 0 bases, with 9 bases remaining between them. This CDR3 has 16 amino acids. Here the CDR3 reads CASSLGPGANTGELFF. CDR3 coding DNA: TGTGCCAGCAGCTTAGGTCCAGGGGCGAACACCGGGGAGCTGTTTTTT.

This clonotype was counted many times. The chain couples TRBV28 to TRBJ2-5, with 13 bases that match TRBD2. J gave up 3 bases and V 7 bases, and 5 bases lay outside the gene matches. Germline assignment: CDR1 MDHEN and CDR2 SYDVKM. The CDR3 consists of 15 residues. The CDR3 DNA is TGTGCCAGCAACGCCGGGACTAGCGGGAAAGAGACCCAGTACTTC. Encoded protein: CASNAGTSGKETQYF.

Many counts were recorded for this clonotype. The chain links TRBV4-1 to TRBJ1-1; 8 positions agree with TRBD1. The V gene end was trimmed by 2 bases and the J gene end by 12 bases; junction bases not matched to a gene: 5. The CDR3 runs 12 residues. Germline CDR1 MGHRA, CDR2 YSYEKL. The CDR3, as DNA: TGCGCCAGCAGCCAAAGGACAGGGATAACTTTCTTT. As protein: CASSQRTGITFF.

This clonotype was observed at least ten times. The rearrangement uses TRBV11-2 and TRBJ2-7; 8 bases map to TRBD1. J gave up 1 base and V 4 bases, and 9 bases lay outside the gene matches. This CDR3 contains 16 residues. Germline V gives CDR1 SGHAT, CDR2 FQNNGV. The DNA of the CDR3 is TGTGCCAGCAGCTCCGGACAGGGTAGGCGATCCTACGAGCAGTACTTC. Its translation: CASSSGQGRRSYEQYF.

In this sample, this clonotype turned up many times. This sequence joins TRBV29-1 and TRBJ1-5; D is unclear. Trimming shortened V by 4 bases and J by 0 bases, and 13 bases separated the two germline ends. CDR3 length: 15 amino acids. CDR1 SQVTM and CDR2 ANQGSEA come from the germline V gene. DNA of the CDR3: TGCAGCGTTGTCCTCGGGCCCTATAGCAATCAGCCCCAGCATTTT. Translated: CSVVLGPYSNQPQHF.

This clonotype was counted at least ten times. The gene calls are TRBV7-3 and TRBJ2-2; no clear D gene. Germline values: CDR1 SGHTA, CDR2 FQGTGA. With 4 bases removed from V and 3 bases from J, the gap between germline ends came to 12 bases. The CDR3 is 15 amino acids. CDR3 sequence reads: CASSSQPLDTGELFF. The CDR3 region has the DNA TGTGCCAGCAGCTCCCAGCCCCTTGACACCGGGGAGCTGTTTTTT. Drawing the rest from reference TRBV7-3 and TRBJ2-2, the complete variable domain is GAGVSQTPSNKVTEKGKYVELRCDPISGHTALYWYRQSLGQGPEFLIYFQGTGAADDSGLPNDRFFAVRPEGSVSTLKIQRTERGDSAVYLCASSSQPLDTGELFFGEGSRLTVL.

This clonotype has a count of ten or more. This chain uses TRBV9 with TRBJ2-5, with 15 bases fitting TRBD2. The CDR3 runs to 16 residues. V dropped 0 bases and J dropped 5; count of bases not matched to a gene: 2. Germline V gene lookup returns CDR1 SGDLS and CDR2 YYNGEE. The CDR3 here is CASSVGGTSGRETQYF. CDR3 sequence (DNA): TGTGCCAGCAGCGTAGGGGGGACTAGCGGGAGGGAGACCCAGTACTTC.

The V and J genes are TRBV19 and TRBJ2-2; 11 nucleotides align to TRBD2. This CDR3 is 19 amino acids long. Germline-derived CDR1 and CDR2 are LNHDA and SQIVND (reference sequence). Trimming cost V 10 bases and J 7 bases; bases outside gene matches: 23. CDR3 region: CATSPGTGSLAGGFGELFF. The CDR3, as DNA: TGTGCCACCTCACCAGGGACAGGGAGCCTAGCGGGAGGCTTCGGGGAGCTGTTTTTT.

The sample holds many counts of this clonotype. The chain is built from TRBV7-2 and TRBJ2-2; D possibly corresponds to TRBD2 (6 bases). V was pared by 5 bases and J by 3 bases, with 10 bases between. In germline, CDR1 is SGHTA, CDR2 FQGNSA. The CDR3 runs 14 residues. In DNA form, the CDR3 reads TGTGCCAGCAGCGGAGGGGCTTACACCGGGGAGCTGTTTTTT. Amino acid sequence: CASSGGAYTGELFF.

In this sample, this clonotype turned up many times. V is TRBV29-1 and J is TRBJ1-3; perhaps TRBD1 as D (6 bases). The CDR3 length is 14 residues. V lost 8 bases and J lost 3, with 17 bases in between. The germline V gene encodes CDR1 SQVTM and CDR2 ANQGSEA. The CDR3, as DNA: TGCAGCTTACAAGGAGGGGGACGTGGAAACACCATATATTTT. Translating it yields CSLQGGGRGNTIYF.

This clonotype appeared many times. J is TRBJ1-3 and V is TRBV15; D not resolved. Germline loops: CDR1 LNHNV, CDR2 YYDKDF (reference sequence). The V and J ends lost 0 bases and 10 bases respectively, with 7 bases between them. The CDR3 is 12 amino acids. The CDR3 coding sequence is TGTGCCACCAGCAGAGATCACGGGACCATATATTTT. Amino acid sequence: CATSRDHGTIYF.

There are many counts of this clonotype. The chain has TRBV6-2 or TRBV6-3 and TRBJ2-6, with D hard to call. Germline CDR1 and CDR2: MNHEY and SVGEGT. The CDR3 has 16 amino acids. V was trimmed by 2 bases and J by 2 bases, leaving 10 bases between them. The CDR3 here is CASSYPPIAGANVLTF. CDR3 nucleotides: TGTGCCAGCAGTTACCCCCCTATAGCTGGGGCCAACGTCCTGACTTTC.

This clonotype was detected many times. This sequence joins TRBV28 and TRBJ2-7; no clear D gene. The CDR3 loop spans 14 amino acids. CDR1 is MDHEN and CDR2 is SYDVKM in the germline V gene. V lost 4 bases, J lost 0 bases, and 10 bases lay in between. The CDR3 protein is CASSYGLSSYEQYF. DNA of the CDR3: TGTGCCAGCAGTTATGGCCTAAGCTCCTACGAGCAGTACTTC.

This clonotype was recorded many times. This sequence joins TRBV25-1 and TRBJ2-7; the D gene is possibly TRBD2 (6 bases). Germline V lookup: CDR1 MGHDK, CDR2 SYGVNS. The CDR3 totals 14 residues. V was trimmed by 6 bases and J by 0 bases, leaving 12 bases between them. DNA for the CDR3: TGTGCCAGCAGGGAAGACGGGAGCTCCTACGAGCAGTACTTC. This translates into CASREDGSSYEQYF.

The CDR3, as DNA: TGTGCCAGCAGTGAAAGGGCCAGGGGTAGCGTCGTAGATCAGCCCCAGCATTTT. It codes for CASSERARGSVVDQPQHF. The chain links TRBV6-1 to TRBJ1-5, with D perhaps matching TRBD1 (6 bases). CDR3 length: 18 amino acids. Germline CDR1 MNHNS, CDR2 SASEGT. Trimming pared 2 bases from V and 5 bases from J, leaving 22 bases between.

There are many counts of this clonotype. The V and J genes are TRBV5-1 and TRBJ2-7, with 7 positions matching TRBD2. The CDR3 loop spans 14 amino acids. With 0 bases clipped from V and 5 bases from J, the junction kept 5 bases outside the gene matches. Germline V gene lookup returns CDR1 SGHRS and CDR2 YFSETQ. The CDR3 region is CASSLDLGRDEQYF. For the CDR3, the DNA is TGCGCCAGCAGCTTGGATCTGGGGAGGGACGAGCAGTACTTC.